This TCR beta chain was sequenced in a study of T cells after yellow fever vaccination. Trimming took 3 bases from V and 5 from J, leaving 12 bases between them. Per the germline V gene, CDR1 is SGHKS and CDR2 is YYEKEE (reference sequence). The CDR3 contains 14 residues. TCRdb re-derived calls from the 5' RACE reads in MiXCR, one entry per CDR3 protein. The table shows some 300,000 distinct CDR3 sequences, with about 10% occurring only once. The TCR originated in a man aged 18 to 35 who received the YFV17D yellow fever vaccine. The chain recombines TRBV5-5 with TRBJ2-4; TRBD1 is a possible D gene (5 bases). The sequenced sample was CD4+ T cells sorted from PBMCs, obtained 5 days after the yellow fever booster vaccination. The CDR3 DNA reads as TGTGCCAGCAGCTCGGACATGCTTCAAAACATTCAGTACTTC. It yields the protein CASSSDMLQNIQYF.